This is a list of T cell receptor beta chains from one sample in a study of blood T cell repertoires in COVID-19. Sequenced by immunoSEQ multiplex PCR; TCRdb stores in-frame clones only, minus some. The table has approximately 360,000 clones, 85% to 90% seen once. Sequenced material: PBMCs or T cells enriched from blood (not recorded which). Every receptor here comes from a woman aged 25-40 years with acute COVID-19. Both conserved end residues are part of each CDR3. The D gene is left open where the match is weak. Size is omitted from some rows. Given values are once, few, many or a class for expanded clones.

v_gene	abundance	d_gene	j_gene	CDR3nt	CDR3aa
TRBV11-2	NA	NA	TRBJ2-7	TGTGCCAGCAGCTTAGTGTTCGAGGGTGGGAGCTCCTACGAGCAGTACTTC	CASSLVFEGGSSYEQYF
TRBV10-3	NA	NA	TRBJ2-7	TGTGCCATCAGTCAGGACAGTGAGCAGTACTTC	CAISQDSEQYF
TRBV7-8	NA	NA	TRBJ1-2	TGTGCCAGCAGCCCCAACGCGGGGCTCTACACCTTC	CASSPNAGLYTF
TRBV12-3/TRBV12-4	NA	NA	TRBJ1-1	TGTGCCAGCGAGGGAGGCACTGAAGCTTTCTTT	CASEGGTEAFF
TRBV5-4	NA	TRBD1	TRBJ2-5	TGTGCCAGCAGCTTCTCCTATGGACAGGAAGAGACCCAGTACTTC	CASSFSYGQEETQYF
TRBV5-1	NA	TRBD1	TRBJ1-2	TGCGCCAGCAGCTTCCGGGACAGAAACTACTATGGCTACACCTTC	CASSFRDRNYYGYTF
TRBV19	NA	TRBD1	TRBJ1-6	TGTGCCAGTAGTGCGGGACAGGTATCACCCCTCCACTTT	CASSAGQVSPLHF
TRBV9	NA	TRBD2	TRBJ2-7	TGTGCCAGCAGCCCTCGACTAGCGGGGGCAGCCTACGAGCAGTACTTC	CASSPRLAGAAYEQYF
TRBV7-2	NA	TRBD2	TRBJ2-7	TGTGCCAGCAGCTTCGGGGGGGCTACCTCCTACGAGCAGTACTTC	CASSFGGATSYEQYF
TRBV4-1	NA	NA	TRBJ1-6	TGCGCCAGCAGCCAGGACTGGGGAAATTCACCCCTCCACTTT	CASSQDWGNSPLHF
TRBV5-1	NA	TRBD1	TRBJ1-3	TGCGCCAGCCCACCGGTTTTGGCACGTCGAGGGGGACAGAAGTATCAATTCGGAAACACCATATATTTT	CASPPVLARRGGQKYQFGNTIYF
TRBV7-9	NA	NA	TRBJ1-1	TGTGCCAGCAGCCCCCCGGACACTGAAGCTTTCTTT	CASSPPDTEAFF
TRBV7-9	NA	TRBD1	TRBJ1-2	TGTGCCAGCAGCTCTTGGACAGGGGCTGGCTACACCTTC	CASSSWTGAGYTF
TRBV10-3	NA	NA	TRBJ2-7	TGTGCCTCACTCGACAAAGCCTACGAGCAGTACTTC	CASLDKAYEQYF
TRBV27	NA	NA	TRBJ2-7	TGTGCCAGCAGTGAGGGATACGAGCAGTACTTC	CASSEGYEQYF
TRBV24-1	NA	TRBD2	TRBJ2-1	TGTGCCACCAGTGATGGGACTAGTATTGGGCAGTTCTTC	CATSDGTSIGQFF
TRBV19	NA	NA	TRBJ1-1	TGTGCCAGTAGGTTCGCCGGACAAAGGAACACTGAAGCTTTCTTT	CASRFAGQRNTEAFF
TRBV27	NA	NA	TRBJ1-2	TGTGCCAGCAGTCCGTCCGCGGCGAACTATGGCTACACCTTC	CASSPSAANYGYTF
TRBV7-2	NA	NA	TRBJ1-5	TGTGCCAGCAGCTCCGAACAGGGCTTTCAGCCCCAGCATTTT	CASSSEQGFQPQHF
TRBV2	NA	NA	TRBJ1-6	TGTGCCAGCAGGGCAGGGGTTGGTAATTCACCCCTCCACTTT	CASRAGVGNSPLHF
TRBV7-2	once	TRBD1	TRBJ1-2	TGTGCCAGCAGCTCGGTCCCGGGACAGGGGGAAAGGGATGGCTACACCTTC	CASSSVPGQGERDGYTF
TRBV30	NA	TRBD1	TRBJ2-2	TGTGCCTGGACTCTAACCGGGACAGGCAACACCGGGGAGCTGTTTTTT	CAWTLTGTGNTGELFF
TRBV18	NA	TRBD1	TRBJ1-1	TGTGCCAGCTCGGCGGGACAGGGAGCTACTGAAGCTTTCTTT	CASSAGQGATEAFF
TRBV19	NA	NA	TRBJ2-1	TGTGCCAGTAGTATCTGGGGCCAGGACAATGAGCAGTTCTTC	CASSIWGQDNEQFF
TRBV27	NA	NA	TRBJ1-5	TGTGCCAGCAGCCGAGAGGGTGTCGGCAATCAGCCCCAGCATTTT	CASSREGVGNQPQHF
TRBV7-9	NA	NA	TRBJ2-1	TGTGCCAGCAGCTTAGCTTCCCTTTACAATGAGCAGTTCTTC	CASSLASLYNEQFF
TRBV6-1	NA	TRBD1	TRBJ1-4	TGTGCCAGCAGTGATGGGACAGGGAGGGAAAAACTGTTTTTT	CASSDGTGREKLFF
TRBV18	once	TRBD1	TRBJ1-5	TGTGCCAGCTCACCAACAGGGGGAAGTCAGCCCCAGCATTTT	CASSPTGGSQPQHF
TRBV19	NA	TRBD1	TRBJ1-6	TGTGCCAGTCAGGACAGGTTTTTGTCCTATAATTCACCCCTCCACTTT	CASQDRFLSYNSPLHF
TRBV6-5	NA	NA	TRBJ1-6	TGTGCCAGCAGTTACGTAGGGGCTGGACGGAATTCACCCCTCCACTTT	CASSYVGAGRNSPLHF
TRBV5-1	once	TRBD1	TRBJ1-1	TGCGCCAGCAGCCAGGGACAGTCGAACACTGAAGCTTTCTTT	CASSQGQSNTEAFF